This T cell receptor (beta chain) was found in a study of CD8+ T cells in alopecia areata. As to treatment: oral pan-JAK inhibitor, 5-10 mg twice daily. CDR3 size: 14 residues. Trimming left V 7 bases short and J 0 bases short, with 12 bases between. CDR1 is MNHEY, CDR2 SVGAGI, per germline. cDNA serving as the sequencing template came from extracted, reverse transcribed RNA. Measured with immunoSEQ multiplex PCR; TCRdb has only the in-frame clones, and not every one. The table has 150,000 to 200,000 clones, roughly 60% seen once. The V and J genes are TRBV6-5 and TRBJ1-1; no clear D gene. The specimen comprised CD4+ T cells sorted from blood, sampled at week 24, from a patient treated with tofacitinib. This TCR was recovered from a human donor with alopecia areata. CDR3 amino acids: CASTRMDLNTEAFF. The CDR3 DNA is TGTGCCAGCACCCGGATGGACCTGAACACTGAAGCTTTCTTT.